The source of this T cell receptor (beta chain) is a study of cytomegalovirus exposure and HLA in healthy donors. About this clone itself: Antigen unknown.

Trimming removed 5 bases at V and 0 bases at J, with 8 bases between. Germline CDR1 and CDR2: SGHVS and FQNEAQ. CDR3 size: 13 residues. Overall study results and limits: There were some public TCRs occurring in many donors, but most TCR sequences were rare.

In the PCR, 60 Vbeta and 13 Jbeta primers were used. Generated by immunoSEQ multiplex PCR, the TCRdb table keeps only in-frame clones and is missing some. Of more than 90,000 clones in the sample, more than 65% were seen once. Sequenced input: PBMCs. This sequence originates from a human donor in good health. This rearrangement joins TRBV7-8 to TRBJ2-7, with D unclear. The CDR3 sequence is CASSKALSYEQYF. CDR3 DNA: TGTGCCAGCAGCAAAGCTCTCTCCTACGAGCAGTACTTC. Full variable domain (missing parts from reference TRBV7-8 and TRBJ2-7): GAGVSQSPRYKVAKRGQDVALRCDPISGHVSLFWYQQALGQGPEFLTYFQNEAQLDKSGLPSDRFFAERPEGSVSTLKIQRTQQEDSAVYLCASSKALSYEQYFGPGTRLTVT.